A selection of T cell receptor beta chains follows, all from one sample in a study of blood T cell repertoires in COVID-19. TCRdb's copy holds only in-frame clones and misses some; the assay was immunoSEQ multiplex PCR. The sample lists about 83,000 clones, around 84% occurring once. Sequenced material: peripheral blood. These receptors all stem from a woman of 80 years or more in a cohort sampled during active or convalescent COVID-19. CDR3s include the opening cysteine and the closing phenylalanine or tryptophan. D genes are given only for firm matches. Size is omitted from some rows. Given values are once, few, many or a class for expanded clones.

v_call: TRBV24-1; clone_size: -; d_call: -; j_call: TRBJ2-5; cdr3_nt: TGTGCCACCAGTGAGCCTTCAGGGGTGGGGCGGGAGACCCAGTACTTC; cdr3_aa: CATSEPSGVGRETQYF
v_call: TRBV2; clone_size: -; d_call: -; j_call: TRBJ2-1; cdr3_nt: TGTGCCAGCAGTGAAGACGCGGTTGGTGAGCAGTTCTTC; cdr3_aa: CASSEDAVGEQFF
v_call: TRBV28; clone_size: -; d_call: -; j_call: TRBJ2-7; cdr3_nt: TGTGCCAGCACAAGGGGGGGAATATCCTACGAGCAGTACTTC; cdr3_aa: CASTRGGISYEQYF
v_call: TRBV3-1/TRBV3-2; clone_size: -; d_call: TRBD2; j_call: TRBJ2-1; cdr3_nt: TGTGCCAGCAGCCAAGGGATTCTAGCGGGAGGCGGCCACAATGAGCAGTTCTTC; cdr3_aa: CASSQGILAGGGHNEQFF
v_call: TRBV28; clone_size: few; d_call: TRBD2; j_call: TRBJ2-7; cdr3_nt: TGTGCCAGCAGTTTAAGGGGCCTACTAGCGGGAGAAGCCGGCGAGCAGTACTTC; cdr3_aa: CASSLRGLLAGEAGEQYF
v_call: TRBV28; clone_size: -; d_call: -; j_call: TRBJ2-1; cdr3_nt: TGTGCCAGCATGGGGGCAAATGAGCAGTTCTTC; cdr3_aa: CASMGANEQFF
v_call: TRBV7-8; clone_size: -; d_call: TRBD2; j_call: TRBJ2-7; cdr3_nt: TGTGCCAGCAGCTTGGGACTAGGCTACGAGCAGTACTTC; cdr3_aa: CASSLGLGYEQYF
v_call: TRBV3-1/TRBV3-2; clone_size: few; d_call: -; j_call: TRBJ2-5; cdr3_nt: TGTGCCAGCAGCCGACAGTTAGTCGGAGAGACCCAGTACTTC; cdr3_aa: CASSRQLVGETQYF
v_call: TRBV2; clone_size: -; d_call: TRBD2; j_call: TRBJ2-1; cdr3_nt: TGTGCCAGCCGGACTAGCTCGGGGATTGAGCAGTTCTTC; cdr3_aa: CASRTSSGIEQFF
v_call: TRBV19; clone_size: -; d_call: -; j_call: TRBJ1-1; cdr3_nt: TGTGCCAGTAGTATAGGGAGGCGGGCTGAAGCTTTCTTT; cdr3_aa: CASSIGRRAEAFF
v_call: TRBV2; clone_size: -; d_call: -; j_call: TRBJ2-1; cdr3_nt: TGTGCCAGCAGTGCCCAGGGAGGCCGTTCGGAGCAGTTCTTC; cdr3_aa: CASSAQGGRSEQFF
v_call: TRBV2; clone_size: -; d_call: -; j_call: TRBJ2-3; cdr3_nt: TGTGCCAGCAGTGAAGGTGGCAGCACAGATACGCAGTATTTT; cdr3_aa: CASSEGGSTDTQYF
v_call: TRBV19; clone_size: -; d_call: TRBD1; j_call: TRBJ1-4; cdr3_nt: TGTGCCAGTAATTTTCCAGGGGGCGATGAAAAACTGTTTTTT; cdr3_aa: CASNFPGGDEKLFF
v_call: TRBV9; clone_size: -; d_call: TRBD1; j_call: TRBJ2-5; cdr3_nt: TGTGCCAGCAGCGTAGGACAGGGGAATCGGCAAGAGACCCAGTACTTC; cdr3_aa: CASSVGQGNRQETQYF
v_call: TRBV5-1; clone_size: -; d_call: TRBD1; j_call: TRBJ1-2; cdr3_nt: TGCGCCAGCGGCGACAGGGCTGGCTATGGCTACACCTTC; cdr3_aa: CASGDRAGYGYTF
v_call: TRBV9; clone_size: -; d_call: TRBD1; j_call: TRBJ2-7; cdr3_nt: TGTGCCCCCGATCGGGACAGGGGTGACCACGAGCAGTACTTC; cdr3_aa: CAPDRDRGDHEQYF
v_call: TRBV10-3; clone_size: -; d_call: -; j_call: TRBJ2-1; cdr3_nt: TGTGCCATCAGAGCGGAAGGGTACAATGAGCAGTTCTTC; cdr3_aa: CAIRAEGYNEQFF
v_call: TRBV11-2; clone_size: -; d_call: TRBD1; j_call: TRBJ2-3; cdr3_nt: TGTGCCAGCAGCTCGGTGGACAGGGCGTTAGATACGCAGTATTTT; cdr3_aa: CASSSVDRALDTQYF
v_call: TRBV28; clone_size: -; d_call: TRBD1; j_call: TRBJ1-5; cdr3_nt: TGTGCCAGCAGTAGGACAGGGAATAGCAATCAGCCCCAGCATTTT; cdr3_aa: CASSRTGNSNQPQHF
v_call: TRBV12-3/TRBV12-4; clone_size: few; d_call: -; j_call: TRBJ1-1; cdr3_nt: TGTGCCAGCAGTTTGATCCTAAACACTGAAGCTTTCTTT; cdr3_aa: CASSLILNTEAFF
v_call: TRBV5-1; clone_size: -; d_call: TRBD2; j_call: TRBJ2-5; cdr3_nt: TGCGCCAGCAGCTTGGCACCAAGTTATAGCGGGAGCGGAGAGACCCAGTACTTC; cdr3_aa: CASSLAPSYSGSGETQYF
v_call: TRBV5-5; clone_size: -; d_call: -; j_call: TRBJ2-3; cdr3_nt: TGTGCCAGCAGCTTGACAGGAACCTCTCGCACAGATACGCAGTATTTT; cdr3_aa: CASSLTGTSRTDTQYF
v_call: TRBV9; clone_size: once; d_call: TRBD2; j_call: TRBJ2-3; cdr3_nt: TGTGCCAGCAGCGTAGTTAGCGGGAGTACAGATACGCAGTATTTT; cdr3_aa: CASSVVSGSTDTQYF
v_call: TRBV7-3; clone_size: -; d_call: TRBD1; j_call: TRBJ1-2; cdr3_nt: TGTGCCAGCAGGATGACAGGGGATCCTTCCTATGGCTACACCTTC; cdr3_aa: CASRMTGDPSYGYTF
v_call: TRBV10-3; clone_size: -; d_call: -; j_call: TRBJ2-1; cdr3_nt: TGTGCCATCAGTGCTGCGGATGAGCAGTTCTTC; cdr3_aa: CAISAADEQFF
v_call: TRBV11-2; clone_size: -; d_call: TRBD2; j_call: TRBJ2-7; cdr3_nt: TGTGCCAGCAGCTTTTACGGGACTAGCGGTACCTACGAGCAGTACTTC; cdr3_aa: CASSFYGTSGTYEQYF
v_call: TRBV5-6; clone_size: -; d_call: -; j_call: TRBJ1-6; cdr3_nt: TGTGCCAGCAGCTTTGATCAAGTAAAGCGTAATTCACCCCTCCACTTT; cdr3_aa: CASSFDQVKRNSPLHF
v_call: TRBV30; clone_size: -; d_call: -; j_call: TRBJ1-2; cdr3_nt: TGTGCCTGGGTAAGGGGCAGGAATGGCTACACCTTC; cdr3_aa: CAWVRGRNGYTF
v_call: TRBV10-3; clone_size: -; d_call: TRBD2; j_call: TRBJ2-1; cdr3_nt: TGTGCCATCACTAGCGGGATCGATGAGCAGTTCTTC; cdr3_aa: CAITSGIDEQFF
v_call: TRBV11-2; clone_size: few; d_call: TRBD2; j_call: TRBJ2-3; cdr3_nt: TGTGCCAGCAGCCGAATAGCGGGACGGGGAGATACGCAGTATTTT; cdr3_aa: CASSRIAGRGDTQYF
v_call: TRBV6-5; clone_size: -; d_call: TRBD1; j_call: TRBJ2-4; cdr3_nt: TGTGCCAGCAGTCCCCCGGGACAGGGGACTTCTCAGTACTTC; cdr3_aa: CASSPPGQGTSQYF
v_call: TRBV11-2; clone_size: -; d_call: -; j_call: TRBJ1-1; cdr3_nt: TGTGCCAGCAGCCCGAGTACAGGGAAGACTGAAGCTTTCTTT; cdr3_aa: CASSPSTGKTEAFF
v_call: TRBV3-1/TRBV3-2; clone_size: -; d_call: TRBD1; j_call: TRBJ2-3; cdr3_nt: TGTGCCAGCAGCCCATGGACAGGGACAGATACGCAGTATTTT; cdr3_aa: CASSPWTGTDTQYF
v_call: TRBV5-4; clone_size: -; d_call: TRBD1; j_call: TRBJ1-1; cdr3_nt: TGTGCCAGCAGCTTCCTGGACAGGGGGAACACTGAAGCTTTCTTT; cdr3_aa: CASSFLDRGNTEAFF
v_call: TRBV5-1; clone_size: -; d_call: TRBD2; j_call: TRBJ2-1; cdr3_nt: TGCGCCAGCAGCCGTACCCTTGGTAGCGGGGTGATGGGTGAGCAGTTCTTC; cdr3_aa: CASSRTLGSGVMGEQFF
v_call: TRBV5-5; clone_size: -; d_call: TRBD2; j_call: TRBJ2-7; cdr3_nt: TGTGCCAGCAGCTTGGAGGGACTAGTTGTGCAGTACTTC; cdr3_aa: CASSLEGLVVQYF